The 19 T cell receptor beta chains reported below all come from one sample, sequenced in a study of T cells in Graves' hyperthyroidism and ophthalmopathy. Researchers took RNA transcripts and amplified the TCR beta CDR3 regions from them. Using the HTBI primer set, a first-round RT-PCR was run on the TCR CDR3. TCRdb reanalysed the multiplex PCR reads using MiXCR and keeps one entry per CDR3 protein. The table includes more than 550,000 distinct CDR3 sequences, 45% detected once. Sequenced material: peripheral blood or thyroid tissue (not recorded which). These receptors all stem from an adult man with Graves' disease, either hyperthyroidism or ophthalmopathy (not recorded which).

In its sample, this clonotype was seen once. The chain couples TRBV2 to TRBJ1-3, with D maybe TRBD1 (5 bases). This CDR3 region has 17 residues. CDR1 is SNHLY, CDR2 FYNNEI, per germline. Trimming removed 6 bases from V and 1 base from J, with 19 bases in between. The CDR3 bases are TGTGCCAGCAGCTCCGGGGCCCCGCTGGCGTCTGGAAACACCATATATTTT. Encoded protein: CASSSGAPLASGNTIYF.

This chain uses TRBV7-9 with TRBJ2-7; D may be TRBD2 (5 bases). CDR1 and CDR2 (germline): SEHNR, FQNEAQ (reference sequence). The CDR3 is 14 residues long. The V end was cut by 6 bases, the J end by 10 bases, with 22 bases between. The CDR3 sequence is CASRRQRLNQPQYF. The CDR3 DNA reads as TGTGCCAGCAGACGCCAGCGGCTCAATCAGCCCCAGTACTTC.

The sample holds a few counts of this clonotype. The chain uses TRBV6-5 and TRBJ1-5; D remains ambiguous. Trimming shortened V by 4 bases and J by 4 bases, and 8 bases separated the two germline ends. The CDR3 covers 13 residues. Germline CDR1 reads MNHEY; CDR2 reads SVGAGI. The CDR3: CASSFAVNQPQHF. In DNA, the CDR3 is TGTGCCAGCAGTTTTGCCGTTAATCAGCCCCAGCATTTT.

The chain combines TRBV24-1 with TRBJ2-7; a weak D match, TRBD2 (6 bases). V was clipped by 3 bases and J by 1 base, with 9 bases between them. Germline lookup yields CDR1 KGHDR and CDR2 SFDVKD. This CDR3 has 14 amino acids. CDR3 sequence reads: CATSDPGGSYEQYF. In nucleotides, the CDR3 is TGTGCCACCAGTGATCCCGGGGGATCCTACGAGCAGTACTTC.

V is TRBV9 and J is TRBJ2-2, with D uncertain. CDR1 and CDR2 (germline): SGDLS, YYNGEE. The V end was cut by 4 bases, the J end by 7 bases, with 14 bases between. This CDR3 is 14 amino acids long. The CDR3 spells CASSQAWVDGELFF. The DNA for the CDR3 is TGTGCCAGCAGCCAAGCGTGGGTGGACGGGGAGCTGTTTTTT.

Remarks on this clonotype: This is likely a read error, given that the CDR3 carries no conserved phenylalanine or tryptophan at its end. This rearrangement joins TRBV24-1 to TRBJ2-5; D is possibly TRBD1 (6 bases). CDR1 is KGHDR and CDR2 is SFDVKD in the germline V gene. This CDR3 has 15 amino acids. V was shortened by 0 bases and J by 3 bases, with 10 bases between the two germline ends. The CDR3 DNA follows: TGTGCCACCAGTGATTTGCGGCAGGGGAAAGAGACCCAGTACCTC. This encodes CATSDLRQGKETQYL.

This chain links TRBV20-1 with TRBJ2-2, with D unresolved. The CDR3 runs 12 residues. From germline, CDR1 is DFQATT and CDR2 SNEGSKA (reference sequence). V dropped 1 base and J dropped 7 bases, with 7 bases sitting between them. The CDR3 DNA follows: TGCAGTGCTAGAGTAGGGATCGGGGAGCTGTTTTTT. Residues: CSARVGIGELFF.

This clonotype appeared once. This chain links TRBV29-1 with TRBJ1-2; 9 bases fit TRBD1. CDR3 size: 14 residues. Trimming removed 5 bases from V and 4 bases from J; junction bases left unmatched: 8. Per the germline V gene, CDR1 is SQVTM and CDR2 is ANQGSEA. The CDR3 sequence is CSVPKGQGLYGYTF. The CDR3 bases are TGCAGCGTTCCAAAGGGACAGGGTCTCTATGGCTACACCTTC.

This clonotype was detected many times. J is TRBJ2-7 and V is TRBV2, with 13 bases aligning to TRBD2. The J segment lost 3 bases and the V segment lost 4 bases, leaving 6 bases of the junction unmatched. In germline, CDR1 is SNHLY, CDR2 FYNNEI. The CDR3 contains 16 residues. CDR3 DNA: TGTGCCAGCAGTGTAAGGACTAGCGGGAGCGGCTACGAGCAGTACTTC. It is translated as CASSVRTSGSGYEQYF.

On this clonotype: This may be a read error: a much more frequent sequence differs by one nucleotide. The chain combines TRBV29-1 with TRBJ2-7; D assignment may be TRBD1 or TRBD2 (5 bases each). CDR1 and CDR2 from the germline V gene are SQVTM and ANQGSEA. CDR3 length: 14 residues. The CDR3: CSVSTGTNSSEQYF. The CDR3 nucleotides are TGCAGCGTTTCAACCGGGACCAACTCCTCCGAGCAGTACTTC.

The chain uses TRBV7-8 and TRBJ2-5; 7 bases agree with TRBD1. The length of the CDR3 is 13 residues. Germline V gene data show CDR1 as SGHVS and CDR2 as FQNEAQ. The V segment lost 1 base and the J segment 9 bases; nucleotides outside the gene matches: 5. CDR3 amino acids: CASSLDRGQPQYF. CDR3 DNA sequence: TGTGCCAGCAGCTTAGACAGGGGCCAGCCCCAGTACTTC.

The V call is TRBV29-1, the J call TRBJ1-1; 10 bases align to TRBD1. CDR1 and CDR2 (germline): SQVTM, ANQGSEA. Germline trimming cut 6 bases from V and 4 bases from J; bases unmatched to any gene: 11. The CDR3 sequence is 15 residues long. Here the CDR3 reads CSVHTTGGYGTEAFF. In nucleotides, the CDR3 is TGCAGCGTCCATACGACAGGGGGCTATGGCACTGAAGCTTTCTTT.

This rearrangement joins TRBV5-1 to TRBJ1-1; weak D call: TRBD1 (6 bases). Germline V CDR1 and CDR2: SGHRS, YFSETQ. There are 12 residues in the CDR3. V was clipped by 0 bases and J by 10 bases, with 10 bases between them. The CDR3 spells CASSLGRGGAFF. CDR3 nucleotides: TGCGCCAGCAGCTTGGGAAGGGGGGGAGCTTTCTTT.

This clonotype showed up many times. The chain carries TRBV12-3 or TRBV12-4 and TRBJ1-6; possible D gene TRBD1, 5 bases. V was clipped by 5 bases and J by 8 bases, with 10 bases between them. This CDR3 has 13 residues. CDR3 region: CASSRDGDSPLHF. As DNA, the CDR3 is TGTGCCAGCAGTCGGGACGGAGATTCACCCCTCCACTTT.

The chain uses TRBV5-4 and TRBJ1-2; 8 bases agree with TRBD1. CDR3 length: 17 amino acids. Looked up from germline, CDR1 is SGHNT and CDR2 is YYREEE (reference sequence). V was pared by 0 bases and J by 4 bases, with 11 bases of the junction left unmatched. CDR3 region: CASSLVVPGTGLYGYTF. The DNA of the CDR3 is TGTGCCAGCAGCTTGGTAGTGCCGGGGACAGGCCTCTATGGCTACACCTTC.

Concerning this clonotype itself: A much larger clonotype is one base distant, so this may be a read error. The J gene is TRBJ1-2, the V gene TRBV7-9; maybe TRBD1 (6 bases). Looked up from germline, CDR1 is SEHNR and CDR2 is FQNEAQ (reference sequence). V gave up 3 bases and J gave up 4 bases, with 9 bases separating them. The CDR3 has 13 residues. The CDR3 spells CASSFGQIYGYTF. For the CDR3, the DNA is TGTGCCAGCAGCTTCGGACAGATCTATGGCTACACCTTC. Full variable domain (missing parts from reference TRBV7-9 and TRBJ1-2): DTGVSQNPRHKITKRGQNVTFRCDPISEHNRLYWYRQTLGQGPEFLTYFQNEAQLEKSRLLSDRFSAERPKGSFSTLEIQRTEQGDSAMYLCASSFGQIYGYTFGSGTRLTVV.

The chain has TRBV7-2 and TRBJ2-7; D remains ambiguous. CDR1 and CDR2 from the germline V gene are SGHTA and FQGNSA. The CDR3 consists of 15 residues. V was clipped by 4 bases and J by 2 bases, with 15 bases between them. CDR3 sequence: CASSSPPPGAYEQYF. Written as DNA, the CDR3 is TGTGCCAGCAGCTCACCTCCTCCTGGAGCCTACGAGCAGTACTTC. Full variable domain (missing parts from reference TRBV7-2 and TRBJ2-7): GAGVSQSPSNKVTEKGKDVELRCDPISGHTALYWYRQSLGQGLEFLIYFQGNSAPDKSGLPSDRFSAERTGGSVSTLTIQRTQQEDSAVYLCASSSPPPGAYEQYFGPGTRLTVT.

In this sample, this clonotype turned up a few times. J is TRBJ1-2 and V is TRBV7-9; maybe TRBD1 (5 bases). This CDR3 spans 14 amino acids. Trimming took 5 bases from V and 2 from J, leaving 12 bases between them. Germline V gene data show CDR1 as SEHNR and CDR2 as FQNEAQ (reference sequence). The CDR3 sequence: CASSARGWNYGYTF. DNA of the CDR3: TGTGCCAGCAGCGCTCGGGGCTGGAACTATGGCTACACCTTC.

V usage is TRBV7-9 and J usage is TRBJ1-3; no firm D call. Germline-derived CDR1 and CDR2 are SEHNR and FQNEAQ (reference sequence). The CDR3 extends over 9 amino acids. The V and J ends lost 2 bases and 16 bases respectively, with 6 bases between them. The DNA for the CDR3 is TGTGCCAGCAGCTTATCCGTGTATTTT. Amino acid sequence: CASSLSVYF.